What follows describes a single T cell receptor (beta chain). The same CDR3 also results from other DNA sequences found in this sample. The data were taken from a study of cytomegalovirus exposure and HLA in healthy donors. The PCR was carried out with 60 Vbeta primers and 13 Jbeta primers. The assay was immunoSEQ multiplex PCR, and TCRdb's table has in-frame clones only and misses some. The sample includes fewer than 200,000 clones, more than 70% of them seen just once. The donors, nominally healthy at sampling, likely had unrecorded immune exposures. CDR1 is MDHEN, CDR2 SYDVKM, per germline. The CDR3 contains 16 residues. V lost 6 bases to trimming and J lost 5 bases; unmatched junction nucleotides: 12.

The chain joins TRBV28 to TRBJ2-3, with TRBD2 identical over 9 bases. The clonotype comes from a male donor in good health and CMV-seronegative. The specimen was PBMCs. CDR3 nucleotide sequence: TGTGCCAGCAGCTCCTCCTTAGCGGGAGTGGGAGATACGCAGTATTTT. Its protein is CASSSSLAGVGDTQYF.